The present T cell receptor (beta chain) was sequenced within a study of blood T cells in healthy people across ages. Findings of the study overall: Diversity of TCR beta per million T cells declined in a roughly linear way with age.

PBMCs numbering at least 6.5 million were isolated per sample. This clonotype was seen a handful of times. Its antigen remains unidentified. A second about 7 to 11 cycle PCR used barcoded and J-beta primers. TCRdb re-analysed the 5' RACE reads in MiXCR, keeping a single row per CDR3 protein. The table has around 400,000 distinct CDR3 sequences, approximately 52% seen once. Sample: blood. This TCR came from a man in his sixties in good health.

This CDR3 is CASTPGFTDTQYF. As DNA, the CDR3 is TGTGCCAGCACCCCAGGTTTCACAGATACGCAGTATTTT. The chain uses TRBV14 and TRBJ2-3; no clear D gene. The CDR3 consists of 13 residues. CDR1 is SGHDN, CDR2 FVKESK, per germline. V dropped 7 bases and J dropped 2 bases, with 10 bases sitting between them.